This entry describes one TCR beta chain. The data originate from a study of blood T cell repertoires in COVID-19. Study at large: Samples of COVID-19 (acute and convalescent) were obtained from the United States, Italy and Spain.

The CDR3 runs 15 residues. Germline lookup yields CDR1 SGHRS and CDR2 YFSETQ. The V end lost 4 bases, the J end lost 7 bases, and 21 bases lay between the germline ends. TCRdb's copy holds only in-frame clones and misses some; the assay was immunoSEQ multiplex PCR. Among roughly 250,000 clones, approximately 83% were seen once, and the ten largest hold roughly 4%. Participants were aged about 18 to 90 years, lived in 24 US areas, and enrolled virtually. Sequencing used PBMCs or T cells enriched from blood (not recorded which). This sequence was found in a woman in her twenties or thirties who had recovered from COVID-19. The gene calls are TRBV5-1 and TRBJ2-7, with D possibly being TRBD2 (6 bases). CDR3 nucleotides: TGCGCCAGCAGCCCCGAGGGACTGTACCTCGGGGAGCAGTACTTC. Its protein is CASSPEGLYLGEQYF. The full variable domain, completed using reference TRBV5-1 and TRBJ2-7, is KAGVTQTPRYLIKTRGQQVTLSCSPISGHRSVSWYQQTPGQGLQFLFEYFSETQRNKGNFPGRFSGRQFSNSRSEMNVSTLELGDSALYLCASSPEGLYLGEQYFGPGTRLTVT.